This TCR beta chain appears in the sequencing data of a study of technical replicates of blood from a handful of donors. TCRdb's table, derived via immunoSEQ multiplex PCR, lists solely in-frame clones and lacks some. The table shows about 75,000 clones, with 85% to 95% occurring only once. There are 13 residues in the CDR3. V gave up 5 bases and J gave up 5 bases, with 13 bases separating them. Germline V CDR1 and CDR2: MGHDK, SYGVNS. The source material was T cells isolated from PBMCs. J is TRBJ2-7 and V is TRBV25-1, with D hard to call. The sequence came from a human donor in good health. The CDR3 DNA is TGTGCCAGCAGTAGTTTGAGAGCCAACGAGCAGTACTTC. This gives the protein CASSSLRANEQYF.